A selection of T cell receptor beta chains follows, all from one sample in a study of T cell responses to AZD1222 COVID-19 vaccine. Data came from immunoSEQ multiplex PCR; TCRdb stores just in-frame clones and leaves some out. The repertoire includes some 200,000 clones, just over 90% of them detected once, and nearly 3.5% sits in the top ten. The specimen was peripheral blood, collected 28 days after the second AZD1222 dose. These receptors were collected from an adult who received the AZD1222 COVID-19 vaccine. Both conserved end residues are part of each CDR3. Each record gives: clone size, D gene, J gene, V gene, CDR3 protein, CDR3 DNA. D genes are given only for firm matches. Only part of the rows carry a size: once, few, many, or a class if the clone is expanded.

clone size: .
D gene: .
J gene: TRBJ1-3
V gene: TRBV5-1
CDR3 protein: CASSTTGSKGNTIYF
CDR3 DNA: TGCGCCAGCAGCACTACAGGGTCCAAAGGAAACACCATATATTTT

clone size: once
D gene: TRBD1
J gene: TRBJ1-4
V gene: TRBV24-1
CDR3 protein: CATSEKGAVEKLFF
CDR3 DNA: TGTGCCACCAGTGAGAAGGGGGCTGTTGAAAAACTGTTTTTT

clone size: once
D gene: .
J gene: TRBJ1-3
V gene: TRBV5-1
CDR3 protein: CASSLDPPGLSAGNTIYF
CDR3 DNA: TGCGCCAGCAGCTTGGATCCTCCGGGACTGAGTGCTGGAAACACCATATATTTT

clone size: .
D gene: .
J gene: TRBJ2-5
V gene: TRBV6-5
CDR3 protein: CASSVGGRETQYF
CDR3 DNA: TGTGCCAGCAGCGTTGGGGGAAGGGAGACCCAGTACTTC

clone size: .
D gene: TRBD2
J gene: TRBJ2-3
V gene: TRBV11-1
CDR3 protein: CASSPRGGAGIITQYF
CDR3 DNA: TGTGCCAGCAGCCCCCGCGGGGGAGCGGGAATTATTACGCAGTATTTT

clone size: .
D gene: TRBD1
J gene: TRBJ1-2
V gene: TRBV25-1
CDR3 protein: CASSARTGYAYGYTF
CDR3 DNA: TGTGCCAGCAGTGCCCGGACAGGGTATGCCTATGGCTACACCTTC

clone size: .
D gene: TRBD1
J gene: TRBJ1-1
V gene: TRBV7-6
CDR3 protein: CASSSRQGGDTEAFF
CDR3 DNA: TGTGCCAGCAGCTCCCGACAGGGGGGGGACACTGAAGCTTTCTTT

clone size: .
D gene: TRBD1
J gene: TRBJ1-5
V gene: TRBV19
CDR3 protein: CASSPRTGGQPQHF
CDR3 DNA: TGTGCCAGTAGCCCCAGGACAGGGGGTCAGCCCCAGCATTTT

clone size: .
D gene: TRBD2
J gene: TRBJ2-5
V gene: TRBV28
CDR3 protein: CASSDTGGSGETQYF
CDR3 DNA: TGTGCCAGCAGCGATACGGGGGGAAGCGGAGAGACCCAGTACTTC

clone size: once
D gene: .
J gene: TRBJ2-5
V gene: TRBV5-1
CDR3 protein: CASSLSGDYGETQYF
CDR3 DNA: TGCGCCAGCAGCTTGTCGGGGGATTACGGGGAGACCCAGTACTTC

clone size: .
D gene: .
J gene: TRBJ2-3
V gene: TRBV7-3
CDR3 protein: CASSFGGRTDTQYF
CDR3 DNA: TGTGCCAGCAGCTTCGGCGGGCGGACAGATACGCAGTATTTT

clone size: .
D gene: .
J gene: TRBJ2-4
V gene: TRBV5-1
CDR3 protein: CASSGQWGGFAKNIQYF
CDR3 DNA: TGCGCCAGCAGTGGCCAGTGGGGTGGTTTCGCCAAAAACATTCAGTACTTC

clone size: .
D gene: .
J gene: TRBJ2-3
V gene: TRBV11-2
CDR3 protein: CASRGSTDTQYF
CDR3 DNA: TGTGCCAGCAGAGGGAGCACAGATACGCAGTATTTT

clone size: .
D gene: .
J gene: TRBJ1-1
V gene: TRBV28
CDR3 protein: CASSLFLSTEAFF
CDR3 DNA: TGTGCCAGCAGTTTGTTTTTATCGACTGAAGCTTTCTTT

clone size: .
D gene: TRBD1
J gene: TRBJ1-1
V gene: TRBV4-1
CDR3 protein: CASSPNSGGENTEAFF
CDR3 DNA: TGCGCCAGCAGCCCGAACTCAGGGGGCGAGAACACTGAAGCTTTCTTT

clone size: .
D gene: TRBD1
J gene: TRBJ2-5
V gene: TRBV19
CDR3 protein: CASSPRTGGTQYF
CDR3 DNA: TGTGCCAGTAGTCCCCGGACAGGGGGGACCCAGTACTTC

clone size: .
D gene: .
J gene: TRBJ1-2
V gene: TRBV7-9
CDR3 protein: CASSLASGYTF
CDR3 DNA: TGTGCCAGCAGCTTAGCTAGTGGCTACACCTTC

clone size: .
D gene: .
J gene: TRBJ1-2
V gene: TRBV12-3/TRBV12-4
CDR3 protein: CASSLREGYGYTF
CDR3 DNA: TGTGCCAGCAGCCTCAGGGAGGGCTATGGCTACACCTTC

clone size: .
D gene: .
J gene: TRBJ2-7
V gene: TRBV6-2/TRBV6-3
CDR3 protein: CASSLGPAYEQYF
CDR3 DNA: TGTGCCAGCAGTTTAGGACCAGCCTACGAGCAGTACTTC

clone size: few
D gene: TRBD2
J gene: TRBJ2-3
V gene: TRBV5-4
CDR3 protein: CASSPSGSISNTQYF
CDR3 DNA: TGTGCCAGCAGCCCTAGCGGGAGTATTTCAAATACGCAGTATTTT

clone size: .
D gene: .
J gene: TRBJ1-2
V gene: TRBV24-1
CDR3 protein: CATSGGELRHGYTF
CDR3 DNA: TGTGCCACCAGTGGGGGGGAACTGCGCCATGGCTACACCTTC

clone size: .
D gene: .
J gene: TRBJ1-5
V gene: TRBV12-3/TRBV12-4
CDR3 protein: CASTSSGNQPQHF
CDR3 DNA: TGTGCCAGCACCTCGTCGGGCAATCAGCCCCAGCATTTT

clone size: .
D gene: TRBD2
J gene: TRBJ2-1
V gene: TRBV11-1
CDR3 protein: CASSPSLADNEQFF
CDR3 DNA: TGTGCCAGCAGCCCCTCACTAGCGGACAATGAGCAGTTCTTC

clone size: .
D gene: TRBD2
J gene: TRBJ2-7
V gene: TRBV19
CDR3 protein: CASSVLAGASYEQYF
CDR3 DNA: TGTGCCAGTAGTGTACTAGCGGGGGCCTCCTACGAGCAGTACTTC

clone size: .
D gene: .
J gene: TRBJ2-1
V gene: TRBV11-3
CDR3 protein: CASSFRIGAPNEQFF
CDR3 DNA: TGTGCCAGCAGCTTTAGGATCGGTGCCCCGAATGAGCAGTTCTTC

clone size: .
D gene: TRBD1
J gene: TRBJ1-1
V gene: TRBV5-6
CDR3 protein: CASSLDRGGTEAFF
CDR3 DNA: TGTGCCAGCAGCTTAGACAGGGGCGGCACTGAAGCTTTCTTT

clone size: .
D gene: .
J gene: TRBJ2-3
V gene: TRBV19
CDR3 protein: CAGPEDTQYF
CDR3 DNA: TGTGCCGGCCCGGAAGATACGCAGTATTTT

clone size: .
D gene: .
J gene: TRBJ1-6
V gene: TRBV2
CDR3 protein: CASSQFHFNSPLHF
CDR3 DNA: TGTGCCAGCAGTCAGTTCCACTTTAATTCACCCCTCCACTTT

clone size: once
D gene: .
J gene: TRBJ1-2
V gene: TRBV6-1
CDR3 protein: CASSEGEGTSYGYTF
CDR3 DNA: TGTGCCAGCAGTGAAGGGGAGGGGACTAGCTATGGCTACACCTTC

clone size: once
D gene: .
J gene: TRBJ1-5
V gene: TRBV2
CDR3 protein: CASSAGGMSQPQHF
CDR3 DNA: TGTGCCAGCAGTGCCGGGGGGATGAGTCAGCCCCAGCATTTT

clone size: .
D gene: TRBD1
J gene: TRBJ2-3
V gene: TRBV6-5
CDR3 protein: CASSYLGTGYTDTQYF
CDR3 DNA: TGTGCCAGCAGTTACCTGGGGACAGGGTACACAGATACGCAGTATTTT

clone size: once
D gene: TRBD1
J gene: TRBJ1-6
V gene: TRBV7-3
CDR3 protein: CASSLNDRVWSPLHF
CDR3 DNA: TGTGCCAGCAGCTTAAACGACAGGGTCTGGTCACCCCTCCACTTT

clone size: .
D gene: TRBD2
J gene: TRBJ2-7
V gene: TRBV28
CDR3 protein: CASSSPGTMPLEQYF
CDR3 DNA: TGTGCCAGCAGTTCCCCCGGGACTATGCCCTTGGAGCAGTACTTC

clone size: once
D gene: .
J gene: TRBJ1-6
V gene: TRBV28
CDR3 protein: CASSPLGVVKPPYNSPLHF
CDR3 DNA: TGTGCCAGCAGTCCCCTCGGGGTCGTGAAACCCCCTTATAATTCACCCCTCCACTTT

clone size: .
D gene: .
J gene: TRBJ1-2
V gene: TRBV13
CDR3 protein: CASSSAGYGYTF
CDR3 DNA: TGTGCCAGCAGCTCAGCGGGCTATGGCTACACCTTC

clone size: .
D gene: .
J gene: TRBJ2-7
V gene: TRBV7-8
CDR3 protein: CASSLELDYYEQYF
CDR3 DNA: TGTGCCAGCAGCTTAGAACTGGATTACTACGAGCAGTACTTC

clone size: .
D gene: .
J gene: TRBJ2-2
V gene: TRBV19
CDR3 protein: CASSRQTTGELFF
CDR3 DNA: TGTGCCAGTAGTAGGCAGACCACCGGGGAGCTGTTTTTT

clone size: .
D gene: .
J gene: TRBJ2-3
V gene: TRBV7-9
CDR3 protein: CASSLDFGWYF
CDR3 DNA: TGTGCCAGCAGCTTAGATTTCGGTTGGTATTTT

clone size: .
D gene: .
J gene: TRBJ2-1
V gene: TRBV6-4
CDR3 protein: CASSDSWANEQFF
CDR3 DNA: TGTGCCAGCAGTGACTCCTGGGCAAATGAGCAGTTCTTC

clone size: .
D gene: TRBD1
J gene: TRBJ1-2
V gene: TRBV24-1
CDR3 protein: CATSPRGNTGVYGYTF
CDR3 DNA: TGTGCCACCAGTCCCAGGGGTAACACAGGGGTCTATGGCTACACCTTC

clone size: once
D gene: TRBD1
J gene: TRBJ1-3
V gene: TRBV4-1
CDR3 protein: CASSQDRDSRYF
CDR3 DNA: TGCGCCAGCAGCCAAGACCGGGACAGTCGATATTTT

clone size: .
D gene: .
J gene: TRBJ1-2
V gene: TRBV5-4
CDR3 protein: CASSFRDTPNYGYTF
CDR3 DNA: TGTGCCAGCAGCTTCCGGGACACTCCTAACTATGGCTACACCTTC

clone size: .
D gene: .
J gene: TRBJ1-2
V gene: TRBV10-3
CDR3 protein: CAISDPKTGNYGYTF
CDR3 DNA: TGTGCCATCAGTGATCCGAAAACAGGAAACTATGGCTACACCTTC

clone size: .
D gene: TRBD1
J gene: TRBJ1-5
V gene: TRBV6-6
CDR3 protein: CASHPTGAGPNQPQHF
CDR3 DNA: TGTGCCAGCCATCCGACAGGGGCCGGGCCGAATCAGCCCCAGCATTTT

clone size: .
D gene: .
J gene: TRBJ1-1
V gene: TRBV18
CDR3 protein: CASSPTGANTEAFF
CDR3 DNA: TGTGCCAGCTCACCGACGGGTGCGAACACTGAAGCTTTCTTT

clone size: .
D gene: .
J gene: TRBJ2-1
V gene: TRBV24-1
CDR3 protein: CATSDLGQNEQFF
CDR3 DNA: TGTGCCACCAGTGATTTGGGGCAGAATGAGCAGTTCTTC

clone size: .
D gene: .
J gene: TRBJ1-3
V gene: TRBV4-2
CDR3 protein: CASSPGTGTGNTIYF
CDR3 DNA: TGTGCCAGCAGCCCTGGGACGGGGACTGGAAACACCATATATTTT

clone size: .
D gene: TRBD1
J gene: TRBJ1-4
V gene: TRBV5-1
CDR3 protein: CASSPTDREKLFF
CDR3 DNA: TGCGCCAGCAGCCCTACGGACAGGGAAAAACTGTTTTTT

clone size: .
D gene: .
J gene: TRBJ2-1
V gene: TRBV9
CDR3 protein: CASSVGPGRGSYNEQFF
CDR3 DNA: TGTGCCAGCAGCGTGGGACCGGGACGGGGCTCCTACAATGAGCAGTTCTTC

clone size: once
D gene: .
J gene: TRBJ2-3
V gene: TRBV11-2
CDR3 protein: CASSAGDAQYF
CDR3 DNA: TGTGCCAGCAGCGCCGGCGACGCGCAGTATTTT

clone size: .
D gene: .
J gene: TRBJ2-2
V gene: TRBV28
CDR3 protein: CASSFGSANTGELFF
CDR3 DNA: TGTGCCAGCAGTTTTGGTAGCGCGAACACCGGGGAGCTGTTTTTT